This note documents a single T cell receptor (beta chain) sequence. This receptor's antigen is unknown. It has no much larger one-base neighbor in the sample; base qualities were not kept. In the paper's terms, the treatment or condition label means: allogeneic hematopoietic cell transplantation with graft depleted of TCRalphabeta T cells and CD19 B cells. The children who served as transplant recipients had been given grafts of TCRalphabeta/CD19-depleted allogeneic hematopoietic cells. Trimmed from V: 3 bases; trimmed from J: 5 bases; junction bases lacking a gene match: 4. Its CDR3 holds 15 amino acids, cysteine through phenylalanine. Solely the CDR3 DNA is kept, with 45 bases framed from the first base. The library was made by PCR. Sequencing was performed on an Illumina HiSeq 2500. Molecular barcoding was employed in the preparation of TCR libraries, with unique molecular identifiers being used to normalize TCRbeta repertoire quantification. The raw public data were reprocessed by TCRdb itself: fastp quality trimming at Q25, MiXCR clonotype calling, in-frame beta chains only. Each entry merges the rows of one CDR3 protein and shows their most common DNA and genes. This sample has 200,000 to 250,000 distinct CDR3 sequences in its table, and approximately 10% of those were observed once. The leading ten clones occupy 28% of the sample.

This record belongs to a study of T-cell reconstitution after alpha-beta-depleted transplantation in children (TCRdb year 2016). About the study as a whole: Using TCR repertoire profiling, the study followed T-cell immune reconstitution in a quantitative way in children after TCRalphabeta/CD19-depleted allogeneic hematopoietic cell transplantation. The investigation overall reported the following: In some patients, the high TCRbeta diversity seen at day 60 was put down to recipient T cells and intrathymic progenitors that had survived conditioning. Over subsequent months, a decline in hyperexpanded clone frequencies was noted, and after one year, T-cell counts and TCRbeta diversity were mostly ascribed to newly produced T cells. The apparently early recovery of alphabetaT-cell counts about two months after transplant reportedly depended on only several hundred rapidly expanded clones that came from non-depleted graft cells.

The chain uses TRBV23-1 and TRBJ2-4; the central 10 bases match TRBD2. TRBV23-1 is labeled an ORF, and its function is uncertain. The receptor's source is a child younger than two with acute myeloid leukemia, due to receive a stem cell transplant. The source was PBMCs, collected before TCRalphabeta/CD19-depleted stem cell transplant. CDR3 region: CASSHSGLAENIQYF. The sequenced DNA: TGCGCCAGCAGTCACTCTGGACTAGCGGAAAACATTCAGTACTTC.